Listed below are T cell receptor beta chains from one sample, sequenced in a study of early T cells in non-severe SARS-CoV-2 infection. TCRdb itself ran the 5' RACE reads through MiXCR, one entry per CDR3 protein. This sample has about 32,000 distinct CDR3 sequences, with over 9% found just once. The sequenced material came from whole blood. The receptors come from an adult who was a healthcare worker with PCR-confirmed SARS-CoV-2 infection or an uninfected control (not recorded which). Both conserved end residues are part of each CDR3. The D gene is left open where the match is weak. Only part of the rows carry a size: once, few, many, or a class if the clone is expanded.

>TRBV6-4|many|-|TRBJ2-2
CASSDSMGELFF
TGTGCCAGCAGTGACTCGATGGGGGAGCTGTTTTTT
>TRBV7-9|-|TRBD2|TRBJ2-7
CASSGGTSGPSDF
TGTGCCAGCAGCGGGGGGACTAGCGGACCCTCGGACTTC
>TRBV19|many|-|TRBJ1-2
CASSQESRYGYTF
TGTGCCAGTAGTCAGGAATCTCGCTATGGCTACACCTTC
>TRBV5-6|many|-|TRBJ2-3
CASSLGLEADTQYF
TGTGCCAGCAGTTTGGGGCTAGAGGCAGATACGCAGTATTTT
>TRBV6-2/TRBV6-3|-|TRBD2|TRBJ2-7
CASSLGGSSYEQYF
TGTGCCAGCAGTTTAGGCGGGAGCTCCTACGAGCAGTACTTC
>TRBV2|few|TRBD1|TRBJ1-5
CASGQGQDQPQHF
TGTGCCAGCGGACAGGGGCAAGATCAGCCCCAGCATTTT
>TRBV2|-|TRBD2|TRBJ2-7
CASSAGASGGADTYEQYF
TGTGCCAGCAGCGCTGGGGCTAGCGGGGGGGCCGACACCTACGAGCAGTACTTC
>TRBV29-1|many|TRBD2|TRBJ2-2
CSVGKRGLNTGELFF
TGCAGCGTTGGAAAGCGGGGGCTCAACACCGGGGAGCTGTTTTTT
>TRBV10-3|many|-|TRBJ1-6
CAISDPPWALHF
TGTGCCATCAGTGACCCTCCTTGGGCCCTCCACTTT
>TRBV7-9|few|TRBD2|TRBJ2-6
CASSSSGGSGANVLTF
TGTGCCAGCAGTTCTAGCGGGGGCTCTGGGGCCAACGTCCTGACTTTC
>TRBV6-1|many|-|TRBJ1-5
CASIPGASNQPQHF
TGTGCCAGCATACCAGGGGCGAGCAATCAGCCCCAGCATTTT
>TRBV29-1|many|-|TRBJ2-5
CSVEEETQYF
TGCAGCGTTGAAGAAGAGACCCAGTACTTC
>TRBV6-6|many|-|TRBJ2-3
CASRLESTDTQYF
TGTGCCAGCAGACTAGAGAGCACAGATACGCAGTATTTT
>TRBV25-1|many|-|TRBJ1-5
CASSSSSGTGWDQPQHF
TGTGCCAGCAGCTCTTCTTCGGGGACTGGTTGGGATCAGCCCCAGCATTTT
>TRBV7-8|-|TRBD1|TRBJ1-3
CASNQGGSFSGNTIYF
TGTGCCAGCAACCAGGGGGGGTCTTTCTCTGGAAACACCATATATTTT
>TRBV6-4|-|-|TRBJ1-6
CASSLLWANSPLHF
TGTGCCAGCAGCTTACTTTGGGCTAATTCACCCCTCCACTTT
>TRBV5-6|-|-|TRBJ1-2
CASSLTLTYGYTF
TGTGCCAGCAGCTTGACACTAACGTATGGCTACACCTTC
>TRBV29-1|-|-|TRBJ2-3
CSTRGAAGDDTQYF
TGCAGCACTCGGGGGGCCGCGGGTGATGATACGCAGTATTTT
>TRBV20-1|many|TRBD1|TRBJ2-3
CSAIPTGGTTDTQYF
TGCAGTGCTATACCCACAGGGGGGACGACAGATACGCAGTATTTT
>TRBV7-2|-|TRBD2|TRBJ2-3
CASRRGGPDTQYF
TGTGCCAGCCGTCGGGGGGGCCCAGATACGCAGTATTTT
>TRBV20-1|many|-|TRBJ2-1
CSASQSRNEQFF
TGCAGTGCTAGTCAGTCACGCAATGAGCAGTTCTTC
>TRBV11-2|many|TRBD2|TRBJ2-7
CASSGRTSGLSYEQYF
TGTGCCAGCAGCGGACGGACTAGCGGCCTCTCCTACGAGCAGTACTTC
>TRBV30|many|-|TRBJ2-7
CAWSGAYEQYF
TGTGCCTGGAGTGGGGCCTACGAGCAGTACTTC
>TRBV3-1|many|-|TRBJ1-1
CASSQDLGVTNTEAFF
TGTGCCAGCAGCCAAGATCTTGGGGTGACGAACACTGAAGCTTTCTTT
>TRBV5-6|many|-|TRBJ2-1
CASSWAGEQFF
TGTGCCAGCAGCTGGGCCGGGGAGCAGTTCTTC
>TRBV5-1|few|-|TRBJ2-1
CASSSQDYNEQFF
TGCGCCAGCAGCTCACAGGATTACAATGAGCAGTTCTTC
>TRBV12-3/TRBV12-4|-|-|TRBJ1-1
CASAVITEAFF
TGTGCCAGCGCCGTAATTACTGAAGCTTTCTTT
>TRBV10-3|-|TRBD1|TRBJ2-7
CAISRDSSSYEQYF
TGTGCCATCAGCCGGGACAGTTCCTCCTACGAGCAGTACTTC
>TRBV6-6|-|-|TRBJ1-1
CASSYQDSEAFF
TGTGCCAGCAGTTACCAGGACTCTGAAGCTTTCTTT
>TRBV11-2|-|TRBD1|TRBJ2-2
CASSTGTVGIPNTGELFF
TGTGCCAGCAGCACTGGGACAGTGGGTATCCCGAACACCGGGGAGCTGTTTTTT
>TRBV9|-|-|TRBJ1-1
CASSRAGQAMNTEAFF
TGTGCCAGCAGCCGAGCGGGGCAGGCAATGAACACTGAAGCTTTCTTT
>TRBV30|few|TRBD2|TRBJ2-1
CAWSVPRRASGLDNEQFF
TGTGCCTGGAGTGTACCCCGTCGGGCTAGCGGGCTAGACAATGAGCAGTTCTTC
>TRBV7-9|few|TRBD1|TRBJ1-3
CASSLSGTGISVSGNTIYF
TGTGCCAGCAGCCTAAGTGGGACAGGGATCTCCGTCTCTGGAAACACCATATATTTT
>TRBV25-1|-|TRBD1|TRBJ2-5
CASSEFGVDRWEETQYF
TGTGCCAGCAGTGAATTTGGGGTGGACAGGTGGGAAGAGACCCAGTACTTC
>TRBV20-1|many|TRBD1|TRBJ1-2
CSARGQGNYGYTF
TGCAGTGCTAGGGGACAGGGGAACTATGGCTACACCTTC
>TRBV10-3|-|TRBD2|TRBJ2-1
CAISESAGGGYNEQFF
TGTGCCATCAGTGAGTCGGCCGGCGGGGGTTACAATGAGCAGTTCTTC
>TRBV2|few|TRBD1|TRBJ1-4
CASSVQGGEKLFF
TGTGCCAGCAGTGTCCAGGGGGGGGAAAAACTGTTTTTT
>TRBV5-6|-|-|TRBJ1-1
CASSLVEVRNTEAFF
TGTGCCAGCAGCTTGGTCGAAGTGCGGAACACTGAAGCTTTCTTT
>TRBV12-3/TRBV12-4|-|-|TRBJ2-6
CASNELSGANVLTF
TGTGCCAGCAACGAACTCTCTGGGGCCAACGTCCTGACTTTC
>TRBV6-2/TRBV6-3|many|-|TRBJ1-1
CASSRTVNTEAFF
TGTGCCAGCAGTCGGACAGTGAACACTGAAGCTTTCTTT
>TRBV6-4|large|TRBD2|TRBJ2-1
CASSQQAGEYNEQFF
TGTGCCAGCAGTCAACAAGCGGGAGAGTACAATGAGCAGTTCTTC
>TRBV5-1|many|TRBD1|TRBJ2-4
CASSSGQGEDIQYF
TGCGCCAGCAGCTCTGGACAGGGGGAGGACATTCAGTACTTC
>TRBV10-3|many|TRBD2|TRBJ2-3
CASTGASGTTSTDTQYF
TGTGCCTCCACCGGGGCTAGCGGGACCACTAGCACAGATACGCAGTATTTT
>TRBV5-4|many|-|TRBJ1-4
CATTRDPYATNEKLFF
TGTGCCACCACGAGGGATCCGTATGCAACTAATGAAAAACTGTTTTTT
>TRBV2|-|-|TRBJ2-3
CASSRESADTQYF
TGTGCCAGCAGCAGGGAAAGCGCAGATACGCAGTATTTT
>TRBV7-2|few|-|TRBJ2-3
CASSFASSGPYPTDTQYF
TGTGCCAGCAGCTTCGCCTCCAGCGGACCTTACCCCACAGATACGCAGTATTTT
>TRBV27|many|TRBD1|TRBJ1-1
CASSPTGLNTEAFF
TGTGCCAGCAGCCCGACAGGGCTGAACACTGAAGCTTTCTTT
>TRBV6-6|many|-|TRBJ1-5
CASSYEQEQHF
TGTGCCAGCAGTTACGAACAGGAGCAGCATTTT
>TRBV28|many|-|TRBJ1-4
CASSLGDIGEKLFF
TGTGCCAGCAGTTTAGGGGACATTGGGGAAAAACTGTTTTTT
>TRBV11-1|-|TRBD1|TRBJ2-7
CASSFDRGNSHEQYF
TGTGCCAGCAGCTTCGACAGGGGTAATTCCCACGAGCAGTACTTC
>TRBV6-2/TRBV6-3|many|-|TRBJ1-1
CASTQGTEAFF
TGTGCCAGCACCCAGGGAACTGAAGCTTTCTTT